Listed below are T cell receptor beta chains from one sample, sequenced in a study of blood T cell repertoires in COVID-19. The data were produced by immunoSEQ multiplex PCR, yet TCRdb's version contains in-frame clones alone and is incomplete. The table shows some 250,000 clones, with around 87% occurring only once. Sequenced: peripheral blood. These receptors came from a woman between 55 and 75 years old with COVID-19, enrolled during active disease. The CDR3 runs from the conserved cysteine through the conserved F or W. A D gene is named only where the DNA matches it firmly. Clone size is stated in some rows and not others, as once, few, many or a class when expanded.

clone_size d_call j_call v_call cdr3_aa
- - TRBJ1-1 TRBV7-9 CASSLGGNGMNTEAFF
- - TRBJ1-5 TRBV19 CASSILRGNQPQHF
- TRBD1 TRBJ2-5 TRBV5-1 CASRRGTGGIEETQYF
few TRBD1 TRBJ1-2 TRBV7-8 CASSLGTGGSYGYTF
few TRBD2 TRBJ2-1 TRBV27 CASSRGVAGAYNEQFF
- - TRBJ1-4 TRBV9 CASSVVGGLNEKLFF
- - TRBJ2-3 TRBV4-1 CASSLLTFGGGHTDTQYF
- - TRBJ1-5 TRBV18 CASSPQLVRGGNQPQHF
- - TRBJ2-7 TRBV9 CASSVDTRPPYEQYF
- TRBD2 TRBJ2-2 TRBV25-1 CASSRASGSNTGELFF
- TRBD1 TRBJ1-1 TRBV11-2 CASSLEKRWRGQGADTEAFF
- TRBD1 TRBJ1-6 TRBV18 CASSLMARDRQNSPLHF
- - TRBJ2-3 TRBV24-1 CATSVAVDTQYF
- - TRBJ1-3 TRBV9 CASSAAPGGPSGNTIYF
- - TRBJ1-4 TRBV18 CASSPVATFNEKLFF
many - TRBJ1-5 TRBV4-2 CASSQDLKTVNNQPQHF
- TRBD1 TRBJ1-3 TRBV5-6 CASSLDRGRPGNTIYF
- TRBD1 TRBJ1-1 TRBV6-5 CASSGTGDGNEAFF
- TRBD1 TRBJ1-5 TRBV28 CASRARTGSNQPQHF
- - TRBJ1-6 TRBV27 CASSLWAGSPLHF
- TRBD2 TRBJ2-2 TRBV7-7 CASSIRLAGGGGELFF
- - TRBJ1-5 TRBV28 CASRPKGQPQHF
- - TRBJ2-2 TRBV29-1 CSVGSGEDTGELFF
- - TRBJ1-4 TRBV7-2 CASSLGQGVKKLFF
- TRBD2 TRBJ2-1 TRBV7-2 CASSLSSGRRVYNEQFF
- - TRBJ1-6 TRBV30 CAWRPSGGQGSPLHF
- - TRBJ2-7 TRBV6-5 CASSYRGQMYEQYF
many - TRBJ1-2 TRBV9 CASSVGGAGQDYGYTF
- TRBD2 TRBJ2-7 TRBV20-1 CSASRTSGAYEQYF
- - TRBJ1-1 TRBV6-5 CASSYSPGATEAFF
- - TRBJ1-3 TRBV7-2 CASSLGAGPTLGNTIYF
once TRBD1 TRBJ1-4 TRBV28 CASSFRGQGVEKLFF
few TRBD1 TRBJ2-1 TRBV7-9 CASSRTGFSSYNEQFF
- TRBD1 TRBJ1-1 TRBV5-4 CASSLVAGGNTEAFF
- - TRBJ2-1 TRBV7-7 CASSSRQGGLFF
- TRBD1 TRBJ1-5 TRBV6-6 CASSGQGGNQPQHF
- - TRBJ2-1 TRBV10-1 CASSASGGLQFF
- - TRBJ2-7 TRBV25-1 CASSEYSAKQYF
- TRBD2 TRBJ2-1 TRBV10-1 CASSELAGGFNEQFF
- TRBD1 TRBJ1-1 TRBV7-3 CASSETGAAEAFF
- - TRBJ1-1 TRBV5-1 CASSRTVLNTEAFF